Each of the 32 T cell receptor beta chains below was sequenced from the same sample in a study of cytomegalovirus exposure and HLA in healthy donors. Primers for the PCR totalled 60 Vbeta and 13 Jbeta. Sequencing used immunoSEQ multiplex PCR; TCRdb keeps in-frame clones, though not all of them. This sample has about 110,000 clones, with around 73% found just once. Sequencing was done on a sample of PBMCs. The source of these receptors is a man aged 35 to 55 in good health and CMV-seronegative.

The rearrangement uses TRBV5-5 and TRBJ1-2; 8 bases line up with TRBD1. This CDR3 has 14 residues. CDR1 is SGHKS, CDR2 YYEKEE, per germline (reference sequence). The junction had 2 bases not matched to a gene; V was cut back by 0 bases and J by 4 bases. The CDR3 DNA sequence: TGTGCCAGCAGCTTGGGTCAGGGGGCCTATGGCTACACCTTC. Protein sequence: CASSLGQGAYGYTF. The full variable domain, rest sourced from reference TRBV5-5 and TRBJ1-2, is DAGVTQSPTHLIKTRGQQVTLRCSPISGHKSVSWYQQVLGQGPQFIFQYYEKEERGRGNFPDRFSARQFPNYSSELNVNALLLGDSALYLCASSLGQGAYGYTFGSGTRLTVV.

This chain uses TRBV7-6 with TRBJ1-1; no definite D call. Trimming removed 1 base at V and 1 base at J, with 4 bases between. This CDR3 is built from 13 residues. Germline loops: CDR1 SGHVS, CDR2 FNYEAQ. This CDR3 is CASSLDKNTEAFF. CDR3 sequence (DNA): TGTGCCAGCAGCTTAGACAAGAACACTGAAGCTTTCTTT.

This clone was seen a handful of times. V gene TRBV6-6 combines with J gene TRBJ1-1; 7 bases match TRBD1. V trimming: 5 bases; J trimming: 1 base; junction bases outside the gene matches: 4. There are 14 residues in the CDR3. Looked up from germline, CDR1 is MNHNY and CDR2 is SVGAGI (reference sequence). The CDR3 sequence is CASSIGTANTEAFF. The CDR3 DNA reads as TGTGCCAGCAGTATCGGGACAGCGAACACTGAAGCTTTCTTT.

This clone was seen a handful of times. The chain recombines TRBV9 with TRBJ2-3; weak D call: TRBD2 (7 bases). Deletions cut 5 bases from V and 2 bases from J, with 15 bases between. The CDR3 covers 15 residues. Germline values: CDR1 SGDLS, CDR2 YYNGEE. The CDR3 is CASSAAGDNTDTQYF. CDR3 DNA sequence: TGTGCCAGCAGTGCCGCGGGGGACAACACAGATACGCAGTATTTT.

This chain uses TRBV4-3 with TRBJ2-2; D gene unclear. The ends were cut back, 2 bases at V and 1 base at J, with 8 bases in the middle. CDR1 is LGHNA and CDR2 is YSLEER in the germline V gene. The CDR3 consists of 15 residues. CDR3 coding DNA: TGCGCCAGCAGCCAAACGGGTCGGAACACCGGGGAGCTGTTTTTT. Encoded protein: CASSQTGRNTGELFF.

Here the CDR3 DNA reads TGTGCCAGCTCACCCCCTTCAGGGTTCACCTACGAGCAGTACTTC. It translates to CASSPPSGFTYEQYF. The gene calls are TRBV18 and TRBJ2-7, with D possibly matching TRBD1 (5 bases). Germline assignment: CDR1 KGHSH and CDR2 LQKENI. Trimming removed 3 bases at V and 2 bases at J, with 14 bases between. The CDR3 sequence is 15 residues long.

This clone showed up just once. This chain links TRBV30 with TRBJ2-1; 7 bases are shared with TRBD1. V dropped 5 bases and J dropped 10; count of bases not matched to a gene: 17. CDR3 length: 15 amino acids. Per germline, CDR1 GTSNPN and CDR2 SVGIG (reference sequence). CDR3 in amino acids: CAWGSGSNRGREQFF. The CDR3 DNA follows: TGTGCCTGGGGAAGCGGATCCAACAGGGGTCGGGAGCAGTTCTTC.

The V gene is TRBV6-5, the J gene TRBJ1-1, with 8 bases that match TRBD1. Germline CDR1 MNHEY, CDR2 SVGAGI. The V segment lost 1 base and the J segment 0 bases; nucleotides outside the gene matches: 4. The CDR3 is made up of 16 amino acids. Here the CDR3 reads CASSYWQGAMNTEAFF. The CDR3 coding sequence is TGTGCCAGCAGTTACTGGCAGGGGGCCATGAACACTGAAGCTTTCTTT.

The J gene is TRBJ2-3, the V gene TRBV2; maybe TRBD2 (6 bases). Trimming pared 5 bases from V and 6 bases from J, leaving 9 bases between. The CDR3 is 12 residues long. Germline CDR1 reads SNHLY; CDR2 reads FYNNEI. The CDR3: CASSRDSDTQYF. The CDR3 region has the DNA TGTGCCAGCAGTCGGGACTCCGATACGCAGTATTTT.

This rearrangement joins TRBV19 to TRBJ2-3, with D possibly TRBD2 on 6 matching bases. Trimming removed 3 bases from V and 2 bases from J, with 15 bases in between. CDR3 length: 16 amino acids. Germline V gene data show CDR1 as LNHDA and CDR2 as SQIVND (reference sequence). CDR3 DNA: TGTGCCAGTAGTATGAAGTTTGCGGGGTTCACAGATACGCAGTATTTT. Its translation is CASSMKFAGFTDTQYF.

CDR3 residues: CASSVTSVNTGELFF. CDR3 in DNA: TGCGCCAGCAGCGTGACTAGCGTCAACACCGGGGAGCTGTTTTTT. The chain joins TRBV4-3 to TRBJ2-2, with TRBD2 matching 8 bases. Germline loops: CDR1 LGHNA, CDR2 YSLEER. The trim removed 5 bases at V and 2 bases at J, leaving 4 bases unmatched. The CDR3 loop spans 15 amino acids.

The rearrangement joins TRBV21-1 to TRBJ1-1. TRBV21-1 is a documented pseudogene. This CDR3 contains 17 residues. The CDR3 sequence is CASSNSPRRIVNTEAFF. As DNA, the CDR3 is TGTGCCAGCAGCAATTCGCCTAGGCGAATAGTGAACACTGAAGCTTTCTTT.

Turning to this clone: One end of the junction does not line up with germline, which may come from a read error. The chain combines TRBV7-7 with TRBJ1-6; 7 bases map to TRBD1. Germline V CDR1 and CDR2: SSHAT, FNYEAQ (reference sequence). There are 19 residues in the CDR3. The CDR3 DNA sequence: TGTGCTAGCAGCTCGACAGGGTTGAACCCTGCTAAGGTGAATTCACCCCTCCACTTT. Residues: CASSSTGLNPAKVNSPLHF. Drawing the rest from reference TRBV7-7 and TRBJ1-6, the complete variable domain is GAGVSQSPRYKVTKRGQDVTLRCDPISSHATLYWYQQALGQGPEFLTYFNYEAQPDKSGLPSDRFSAERPEGSISTLTIQRTEQRDSAMYRCASSSTGLNPAKVNSPLHFGNGTRLTVT.

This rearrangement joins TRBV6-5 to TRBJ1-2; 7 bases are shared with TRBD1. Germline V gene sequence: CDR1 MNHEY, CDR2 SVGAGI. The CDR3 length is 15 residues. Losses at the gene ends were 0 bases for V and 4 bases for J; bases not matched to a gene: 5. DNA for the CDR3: TGTGCCAGCAGTTACTCGGGGACAGAGCTCTATGGCTACACCTTC. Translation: CASSYSGTELYGYTF.

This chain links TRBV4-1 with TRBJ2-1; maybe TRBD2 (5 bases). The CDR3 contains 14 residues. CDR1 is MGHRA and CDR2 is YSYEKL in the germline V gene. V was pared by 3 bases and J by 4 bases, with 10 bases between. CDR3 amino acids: CASSQSLAYNEQFF. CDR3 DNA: TGCGCCAGCAGCCAGTCTCTAGCTTACAATGAGCAGTTCTTC.

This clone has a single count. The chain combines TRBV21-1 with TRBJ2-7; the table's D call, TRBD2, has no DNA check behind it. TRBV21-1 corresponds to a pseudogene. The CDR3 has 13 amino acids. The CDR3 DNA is TGTGCCAGAGGGGGGGGCAAGGGGTACGAGCAGTACTTC. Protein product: CARGGGKGYEQYF.

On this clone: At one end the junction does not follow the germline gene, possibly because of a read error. The CDR3 DNA follows: TGCGCCAGCAGACAAGGGGGTAGCGGGGAGTACAATGAGCAGTTCTTC. Translation: CASRQGGSGEYNEQFF. The chain uses TRBV4-3 and TRBJ2-1, with 8 bases lining up with TRBD2. The CDR3 runs to 16 residues. CDR1 is LGHNA, CDR2 YSLEER, per germline.

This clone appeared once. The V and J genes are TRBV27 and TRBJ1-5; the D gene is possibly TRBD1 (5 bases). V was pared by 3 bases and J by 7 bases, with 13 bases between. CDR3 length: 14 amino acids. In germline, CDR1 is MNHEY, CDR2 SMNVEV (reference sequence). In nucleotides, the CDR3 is TGTGCCAGCAGTTTTTCGGACACAGGACAGCCCCAGCATTTT. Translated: CASSFSDTGQPQHF.

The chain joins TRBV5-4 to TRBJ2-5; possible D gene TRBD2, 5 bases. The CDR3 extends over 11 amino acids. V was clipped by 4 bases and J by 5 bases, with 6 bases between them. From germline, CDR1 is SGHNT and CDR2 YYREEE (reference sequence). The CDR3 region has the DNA TGTGCCAGCAGCCGGAGGGAGACCCAGTACTTC. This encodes CASSRRETQYF.

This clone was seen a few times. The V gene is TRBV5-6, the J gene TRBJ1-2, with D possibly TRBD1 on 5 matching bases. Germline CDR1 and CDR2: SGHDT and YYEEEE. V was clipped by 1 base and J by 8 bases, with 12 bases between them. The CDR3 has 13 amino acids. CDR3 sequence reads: CASSLPRGLGYTF. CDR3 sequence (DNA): TGTGCCAGCAGCTTGCCGCGGGGGTTGGGCTACACCTTC.

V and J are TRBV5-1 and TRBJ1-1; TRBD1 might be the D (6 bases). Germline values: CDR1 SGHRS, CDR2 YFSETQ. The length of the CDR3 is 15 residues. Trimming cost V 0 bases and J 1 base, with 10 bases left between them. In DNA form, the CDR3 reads TGCGCCAGCAGCTTGGCCGACAGGAAGAACACTGAAGCTTTCTTT. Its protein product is CASSLADRKNTEAFF.

CDR3 in amino acids: CASSPPGGRNEQFF. In DNA, the CDR3 is TGCGCCAGCAGCCCCCCAGGTGGTCGAAATGAGCAGTTCTTC. The V gene is TRBV4-1, the J gene TRBJ2-1; no clear D. The V gene's germline CDR1 is MGHRA and CDR2 YSYEKL. V shed 4 bases and J shed 7 bases, with 14 bases lying between them. This CDR3 is 14 amino acids long.

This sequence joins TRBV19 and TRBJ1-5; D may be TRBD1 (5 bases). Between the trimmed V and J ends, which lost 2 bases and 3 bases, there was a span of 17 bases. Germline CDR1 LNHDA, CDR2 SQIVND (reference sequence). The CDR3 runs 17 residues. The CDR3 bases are TGTGCCAGTAGTATATCAGGGCACGGAATATTCAATCAGCCCCAGCATTTT. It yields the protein CASSISGHGIFNQPQHF.

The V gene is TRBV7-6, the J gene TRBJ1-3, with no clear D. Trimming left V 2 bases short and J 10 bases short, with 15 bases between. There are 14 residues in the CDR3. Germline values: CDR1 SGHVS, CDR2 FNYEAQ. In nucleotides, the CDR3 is TGTGCCAGCAGCTTAATTGGCAGCGATAGGACCATATATTTT. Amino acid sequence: CASSLIGSDRTIYF.

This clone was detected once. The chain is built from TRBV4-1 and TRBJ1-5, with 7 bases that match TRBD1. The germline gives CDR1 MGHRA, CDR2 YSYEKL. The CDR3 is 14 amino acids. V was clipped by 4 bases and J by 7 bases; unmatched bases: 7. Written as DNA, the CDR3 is TGCGCCAGCAGCCTGAAACAGGGGAACCAGCCCCAGCATTTT. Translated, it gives CASSLKQGNQPQHF.

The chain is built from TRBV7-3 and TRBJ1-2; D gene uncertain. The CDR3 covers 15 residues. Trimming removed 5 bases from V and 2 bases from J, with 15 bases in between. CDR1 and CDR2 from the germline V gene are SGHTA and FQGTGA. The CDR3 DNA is TGTGCCAGCAGCCCCGGTGCGGCGGAGAACTATGGCTACACCTTC. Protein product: CASSPGAAENYGYTF.

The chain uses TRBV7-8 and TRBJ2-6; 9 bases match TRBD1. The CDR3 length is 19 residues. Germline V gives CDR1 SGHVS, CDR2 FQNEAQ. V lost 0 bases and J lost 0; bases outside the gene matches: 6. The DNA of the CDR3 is TGTGCCAGCAGCTTAGCGGGACAGGGTAGAATCTCTGGGGCCAACGTCCTGACTTTC. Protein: CASSLAGQGRISGANVLTF.

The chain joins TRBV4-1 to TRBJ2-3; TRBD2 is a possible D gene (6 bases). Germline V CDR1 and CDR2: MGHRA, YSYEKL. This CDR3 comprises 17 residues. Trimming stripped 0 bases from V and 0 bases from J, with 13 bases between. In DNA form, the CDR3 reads TGCGCCAGCAGCCAAGATCCCATGGGGGGTAGCACAGATACGCAGTATTTT. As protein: CASSQDPMGGSTDTQYF.

CDR3: CASSNSGGRLYF. The CDR3 nucleotides are TGTGCCAGCAGCAATAGCGGGGGCCGCCTATATTTT. This rearrangement joins TRBV4-2 to TRBJ2-3; 9 bases are shared with TRBD2. This CDR3 spans 12 amino acids. CDR1 is LGHNA and CDR2 is YNFKEQ in the germline V gene. V shed 5 bases, J shed 15 bases, and the junction held 9 bases outside the gene matches.

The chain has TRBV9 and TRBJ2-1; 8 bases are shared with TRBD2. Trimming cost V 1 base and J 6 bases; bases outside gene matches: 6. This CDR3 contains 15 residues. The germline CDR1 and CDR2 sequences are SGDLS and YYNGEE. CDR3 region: CASSVYLAGSNEQFF. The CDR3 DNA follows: TGTGCCAGCAGCGTATACCTAGCGGGTTCCAATGAGCAGTTCTTC.

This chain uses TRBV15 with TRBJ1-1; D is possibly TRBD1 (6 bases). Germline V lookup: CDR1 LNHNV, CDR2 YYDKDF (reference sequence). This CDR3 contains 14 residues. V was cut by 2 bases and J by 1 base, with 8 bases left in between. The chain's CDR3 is CATSRQGTNTEAFF. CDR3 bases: TGTGCCACCAGCAGACAGGGGACGAACACTGAAGCTTTCTTT.

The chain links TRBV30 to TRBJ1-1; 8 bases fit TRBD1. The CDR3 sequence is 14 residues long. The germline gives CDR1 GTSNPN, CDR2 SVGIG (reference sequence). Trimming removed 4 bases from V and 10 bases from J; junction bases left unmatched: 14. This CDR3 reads CAWTQETGGCGAFF. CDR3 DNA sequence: TGTGCCTGGACTCAAGAAACAGGGGGGTGTGGAGCTTTCTTT.